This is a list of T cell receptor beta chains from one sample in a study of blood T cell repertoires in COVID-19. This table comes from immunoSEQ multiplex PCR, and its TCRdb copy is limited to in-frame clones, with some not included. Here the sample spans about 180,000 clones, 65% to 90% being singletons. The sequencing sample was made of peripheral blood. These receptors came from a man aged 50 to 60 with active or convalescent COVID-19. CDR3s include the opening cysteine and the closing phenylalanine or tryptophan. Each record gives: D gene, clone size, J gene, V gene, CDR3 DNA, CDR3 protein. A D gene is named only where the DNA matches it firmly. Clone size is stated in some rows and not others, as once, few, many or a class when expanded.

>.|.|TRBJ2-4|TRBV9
TGTGCCAGTGACGGACTGTCGAACTCGGGGGACATTCAGTACTTC
CASDGLSNSGDIQYF
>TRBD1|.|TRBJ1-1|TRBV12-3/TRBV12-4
TGTGCCAGCAGGAGACAGGGGAACACTGAAGCTTTCTTT
CASRRQGNTEAFF
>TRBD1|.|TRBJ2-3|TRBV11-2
TGTGCCAGCAGCCGGCGGACAGGGGGCAATACAGATACGCAGTATTTT
CASSRRTGGNTDTQYF
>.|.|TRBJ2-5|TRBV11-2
TGTGCCAGCAGCTTAAGGGGGGGGCCTCCCCAAGAGACCCAGTACTTC
CASSLRGGPPQETQYF
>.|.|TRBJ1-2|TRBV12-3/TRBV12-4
TGTGCCAGCAGTTTCTATCTCTATGGCTACACCTTC
CASSFYLYGYTF
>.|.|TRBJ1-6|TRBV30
TGTGCCTGGAAGCAGGGATCCGGGTTTAGTTCACCCCTCCACTTT
CAWKQGSGFSSPLHF
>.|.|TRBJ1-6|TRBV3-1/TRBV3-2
TGTGCCAGCAGCCAAGACAGGGGCCCTAATTCACCCCTCCACTTT
CASSQDRGPNSPLHF
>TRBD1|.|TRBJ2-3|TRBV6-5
TGTGCCAGTCTCGATGGGCAGGGGGCCTATACGCAGTATTTT
CASLDGQGAYTQYF
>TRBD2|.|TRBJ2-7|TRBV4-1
TGCGCCAGCTCCCAACGGGGGGGCGAGCAGTACTTC
CASSQRGGEQYF
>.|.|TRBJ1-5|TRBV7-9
TGTGCCAGCAGCTTACCGTATAGCAATCAGCCCCAGCATTTT
CASSLPYSNQPQHF
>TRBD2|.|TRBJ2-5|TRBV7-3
TGTGCCAGCAGTCTTAACGGGGGACTAGCGCCCAATTCTACCCAGTACTTC
CASSLNGGLAPNSTQYF
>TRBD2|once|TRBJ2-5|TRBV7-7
TGTGCCAGCAGCCCCGGGACTAGCGGGAGGACCCGGGAGACCCAGTACTTC
CASSPGTSGRTRETQYF
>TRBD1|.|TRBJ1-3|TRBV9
TGTGCCAGCAGCGTAGAGGGGACAGGGGACAACACCATATATTTT
CASSVEGTGDNTIYF
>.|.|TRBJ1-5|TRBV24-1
TGTGCCACCACACTGGATCGGGTCAATCAGCCCCAGCATTTT
CATTLDRVNQPQHF
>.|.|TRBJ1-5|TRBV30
TGTGCCTGGAGTGGGTTGGGGGGATTAGGGCAGCCCCAGCATTTT
CAWSGLGGLGQPQHF
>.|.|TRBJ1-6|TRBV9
TGTGCCAGCAGCAGAGAAGGAGGAGGCCTCCACTTT
CASSREGGGLHF
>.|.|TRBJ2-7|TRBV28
TGTGCCAGCAGTTTGGGCAGGGGTTTCGAGCAGTACTTC
CASSLGRGFEQYF
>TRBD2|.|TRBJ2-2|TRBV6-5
TGTGCCAGCAGGAAGCCGGGGGGCGGGGAGCTGTTTTTT
CASRKPGGGELFF
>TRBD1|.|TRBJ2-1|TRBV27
TGTGCCAGCCCGGGACAGGGGGGGAATGAGCAGTTCTTC
CASPGQGGNEQFF
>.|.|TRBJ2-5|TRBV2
TGTGCCAGCAGTGGTCGGTCAGGGTTCCCTCGGGACCAAGAGACCCAGTACTTC
CASSGRSGFPRDQETQYF
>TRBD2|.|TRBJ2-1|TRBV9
TGTGCCAGCAGCGTAGTACTAGCGGGTGTCAATGAGCAGTTCTTC
CASSVVLAGVNEQFF
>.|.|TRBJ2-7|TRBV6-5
TGTGCCAGCACCGAACCGGCCAGATCCCCTAGGGAGCAGTACTTC
CASTEPARSPREQYF
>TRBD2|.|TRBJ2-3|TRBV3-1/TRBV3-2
TGTGCCAGCAGCATAATAGCGGGGGAGTCAGATACGCAGTATTTT
CASSIIAGESDTQYF
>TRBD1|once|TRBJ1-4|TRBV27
TGTGCCAGCAGTTTACACAGGGGAAGTGAAAAACTGTTTTTT
CASSLHRGSEKLFF
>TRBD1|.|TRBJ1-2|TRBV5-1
TGCGCCAGCAGCTTGGCTGGGGGACAGGCCTATGGCTACACCTTC
CASSLAGGQAYGYTF
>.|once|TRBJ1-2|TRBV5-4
TGTGCCAGCAGCATTACAGGGTCCGACTATGGCTACACCTTC
CASSITGSDYGYTF